This TCR beta chain came from a study of CD8 T cells in Susac syndrome. After extraction with the RNeasy kit, roughly 0.45 to 1 ug of the RNA was reverse transcribed using random hexamers. Using its own MiXCR run on the immunoSEQ multiplex PCR reads, TCRdb lists one record per CDR3 protein. The sample comprises 250,000 to 300,000 distinct CDR3 sequences, roughly 85% of which are singletons, and roughly 0.21% rests with the top ten. The ends were cut back, 2 bases at V and 4 bases at J, with 13 bases in the middle. The CDR3 contains 15 residues. Germline CDR1 MNHEY, CDR2 SMNVEV (reference sequence). The sequencing sample was made of CD8+ T cells from PBMCs. This TCR was recovered from a human donor with multiple sclerosis. The rearrangement links TRBV27 to TRBJ2-3; maybe TRBD2 (6 bases). CDR3 loop: CASSLVGGGSDTQYF. The CDR3 DNA sequence: TGTGCCAGCAGTTTAGTGGGAGGCGGTTCAGATACGCAGTATTTT.